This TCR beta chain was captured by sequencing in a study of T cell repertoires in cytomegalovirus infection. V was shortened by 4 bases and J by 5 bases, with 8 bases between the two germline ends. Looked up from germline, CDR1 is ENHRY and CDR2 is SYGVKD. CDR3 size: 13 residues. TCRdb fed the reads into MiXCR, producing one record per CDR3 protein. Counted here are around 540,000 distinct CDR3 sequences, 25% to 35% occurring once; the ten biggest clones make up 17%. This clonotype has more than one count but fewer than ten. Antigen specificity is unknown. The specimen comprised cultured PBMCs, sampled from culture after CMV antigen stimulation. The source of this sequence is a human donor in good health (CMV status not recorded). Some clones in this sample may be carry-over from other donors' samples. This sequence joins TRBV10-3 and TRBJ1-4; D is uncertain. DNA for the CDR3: TGTGCCATCAGTGCAGTCGCCAATGAAAAACTGTTTTTT. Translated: CAISAVANEKLFF.